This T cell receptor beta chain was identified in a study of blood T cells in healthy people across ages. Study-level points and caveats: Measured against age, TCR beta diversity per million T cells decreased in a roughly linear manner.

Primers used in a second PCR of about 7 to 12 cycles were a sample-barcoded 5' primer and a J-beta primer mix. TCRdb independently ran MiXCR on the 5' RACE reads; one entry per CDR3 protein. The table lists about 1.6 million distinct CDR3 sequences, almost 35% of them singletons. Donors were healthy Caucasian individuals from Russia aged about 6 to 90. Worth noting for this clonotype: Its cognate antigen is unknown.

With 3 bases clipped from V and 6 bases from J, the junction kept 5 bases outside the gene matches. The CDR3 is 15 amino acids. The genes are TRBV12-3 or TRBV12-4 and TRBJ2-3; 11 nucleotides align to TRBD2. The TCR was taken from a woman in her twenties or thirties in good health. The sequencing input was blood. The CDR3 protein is CASSFSGGGADTQYF. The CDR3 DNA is TGTGCCAGCAGTTTTAGCGGGGGGGGCGCGGATACGCAGTATTTT.